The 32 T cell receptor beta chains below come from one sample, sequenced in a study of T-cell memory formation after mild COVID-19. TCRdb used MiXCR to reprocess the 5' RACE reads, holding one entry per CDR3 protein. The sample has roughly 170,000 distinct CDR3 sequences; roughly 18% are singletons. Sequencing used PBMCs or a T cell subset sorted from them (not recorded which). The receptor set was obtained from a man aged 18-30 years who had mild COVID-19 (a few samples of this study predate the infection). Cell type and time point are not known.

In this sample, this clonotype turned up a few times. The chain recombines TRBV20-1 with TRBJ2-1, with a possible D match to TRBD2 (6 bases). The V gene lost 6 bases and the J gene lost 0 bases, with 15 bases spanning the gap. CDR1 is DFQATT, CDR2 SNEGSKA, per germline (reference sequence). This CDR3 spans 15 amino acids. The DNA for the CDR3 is TGCAGTGCCCCAGGAGGGATCAGCTCCTACAATGAGCAGTTCTTC. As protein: CSAPGGISSYNEQFF.

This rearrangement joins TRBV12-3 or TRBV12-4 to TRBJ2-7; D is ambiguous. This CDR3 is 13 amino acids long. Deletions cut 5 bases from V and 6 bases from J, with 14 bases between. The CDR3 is CASSPRLTGEQYV. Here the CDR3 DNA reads TGTGCCAGCAGTCCCAGACTGACGGGCGAGCAGTACGTC.

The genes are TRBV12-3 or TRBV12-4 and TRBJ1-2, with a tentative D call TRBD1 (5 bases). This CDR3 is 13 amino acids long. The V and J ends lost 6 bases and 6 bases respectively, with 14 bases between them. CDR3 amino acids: CASRTNQGHGYTF. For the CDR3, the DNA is TGTGCCAGCAGAACGAATCAGGGACATGGCTACACCTTC.

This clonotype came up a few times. Here the CDR3 reads CASSEGTNQPQHF. The CDR3 nucleotides are TGCGCCAGCAGCGAGGGGACCAATCAGCCCCAGCATTTT. The genes are TRBV5-1 and TRBJ1-5; a weak D match, TRBD1 (5 bases). Germline V gene data show CDR1 as SGHRS and CDR2 as YFSETQ. This CDR3 has 13 amino acids. The ends were cut back, 4 bases at V and 3 bases at J, with 8 bases in the middle.

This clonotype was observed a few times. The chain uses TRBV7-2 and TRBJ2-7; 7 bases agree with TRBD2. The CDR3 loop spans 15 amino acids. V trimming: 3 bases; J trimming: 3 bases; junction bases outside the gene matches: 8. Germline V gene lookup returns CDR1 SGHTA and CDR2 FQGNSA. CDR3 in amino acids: CASSLSSGGGYEQYV. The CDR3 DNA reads TGTGCCAGCAGCTTGTCGTCGGGGGGAGGCTACGAGCAGTACGTC.

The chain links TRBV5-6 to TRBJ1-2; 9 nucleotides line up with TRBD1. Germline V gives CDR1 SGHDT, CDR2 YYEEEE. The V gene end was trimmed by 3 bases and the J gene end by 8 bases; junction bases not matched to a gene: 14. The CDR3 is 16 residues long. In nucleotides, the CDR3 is TGTGCCAGCAGCTCCCTACCGGGACAGGGAAAGGAAGGCTACACCTTC. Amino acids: CASSSLPGQGKEGYTF.

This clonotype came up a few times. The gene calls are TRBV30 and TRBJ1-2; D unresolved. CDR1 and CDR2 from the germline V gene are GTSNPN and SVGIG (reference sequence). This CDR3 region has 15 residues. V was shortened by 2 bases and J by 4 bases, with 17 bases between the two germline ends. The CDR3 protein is CAWSPDFRPTYGYTF. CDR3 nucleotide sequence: TGTGCCTGGAGTCCCGACTTTCGCCCCACCTATGGCTACACCTTC.

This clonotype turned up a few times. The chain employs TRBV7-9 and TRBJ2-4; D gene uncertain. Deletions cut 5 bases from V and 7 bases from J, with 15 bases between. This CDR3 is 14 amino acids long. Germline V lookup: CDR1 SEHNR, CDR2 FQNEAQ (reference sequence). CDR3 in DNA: TGTGCCAGCAGCCCCCGAGACGGAGACAACATTCAGTACTTC. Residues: CASSPRDGDNIQYF.

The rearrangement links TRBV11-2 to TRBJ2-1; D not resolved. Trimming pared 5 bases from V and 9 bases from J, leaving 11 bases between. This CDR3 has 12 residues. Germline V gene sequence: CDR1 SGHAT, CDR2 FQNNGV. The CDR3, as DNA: TGTGCCAGCAGCCCCCCCCTGGGTGAGCAGTTCTTC. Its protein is CASSPPLGEQFF.

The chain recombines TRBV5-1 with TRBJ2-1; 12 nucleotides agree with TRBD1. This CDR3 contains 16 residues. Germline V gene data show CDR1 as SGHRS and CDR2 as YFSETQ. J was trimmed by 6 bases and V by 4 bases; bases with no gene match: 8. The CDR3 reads CASSTDGTGGINEQFF. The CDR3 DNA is TGCGCCAGCAGCACGGACGGGACAGGGGGCATCAATGAGCAGTTCTTC.

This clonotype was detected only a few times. The chain's CDR3 is CASSLRPDGELFF. The CDR3 coding sequence is TGTGCCAGCAGCTTGAGACCAGACGGGGAGCTGTTTTTT. The rearrangement uses TRBV7-3 and TRBJ2-2; D is ambiguous. The ends were cut back, 3 bases at V and 7 bases at J, with 9 bases in the middle. Per the germline V gene, CDR1 is SGHTA and CDR2 is FQGTGA. This CDR3 region has 13 residues.

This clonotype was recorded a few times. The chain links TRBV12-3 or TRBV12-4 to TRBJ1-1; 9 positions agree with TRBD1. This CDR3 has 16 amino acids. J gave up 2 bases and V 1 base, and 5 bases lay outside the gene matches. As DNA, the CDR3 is TGTGCCAGCAGTTTAGAGCGGGGACAGGGTAACACTGAAGCTTTCTTT. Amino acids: CASSLERGQGNTEAFF.

Here the CDR3 reads CASSLGWGQETQYF. The DNA for the CDR3 is TGTGCCAGCAGCTTAGGTTGGGGGCAAGAGACCCAGTACTTC. The V gene is TRBV7-2, the J gene TRBJ2-5; tentatively, D is TRBD1 or TRBD2 (5 bases each). V lost 1 base and J 2 bases, leaving 8 bases between the germline ends. CDR1 and CDR2 (germline): SGHTA, FQGNSA. The CDR3 extends over 14 amino acids.

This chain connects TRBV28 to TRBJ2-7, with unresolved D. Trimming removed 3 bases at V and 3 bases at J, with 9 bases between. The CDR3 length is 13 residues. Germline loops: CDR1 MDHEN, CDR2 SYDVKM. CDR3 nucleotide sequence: TGTGCCAGCAGTTTTGGCATTATCTACGAGCAGTACGTC. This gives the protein CASSFGIIYEQYV.

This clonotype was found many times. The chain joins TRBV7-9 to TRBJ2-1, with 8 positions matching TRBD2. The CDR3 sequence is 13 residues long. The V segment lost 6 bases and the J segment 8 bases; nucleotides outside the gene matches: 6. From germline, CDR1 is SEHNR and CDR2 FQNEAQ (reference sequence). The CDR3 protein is CASRGSGKDEQFF. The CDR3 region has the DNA TGTGCCAGCAGGGGTAGCGGGAAGGATGAGCAGTTCTTC.

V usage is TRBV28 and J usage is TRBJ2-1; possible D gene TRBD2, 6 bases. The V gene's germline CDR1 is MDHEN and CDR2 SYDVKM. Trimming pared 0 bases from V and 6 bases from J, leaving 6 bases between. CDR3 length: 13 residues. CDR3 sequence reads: CASSLWGGNEQFF. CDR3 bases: TGTGCCAGCAGTTTATGGGGGGGCAATGAGCAGTTCTTC.

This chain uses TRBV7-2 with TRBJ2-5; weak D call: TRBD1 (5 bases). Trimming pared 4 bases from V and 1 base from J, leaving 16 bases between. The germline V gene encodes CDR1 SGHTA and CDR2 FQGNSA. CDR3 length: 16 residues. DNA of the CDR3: TGTGCCAGCAGCTCAAATCTAGGGGTCTTCCAAGAGACCCAGTACTTC. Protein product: CASSSNLGVFQETQYF.

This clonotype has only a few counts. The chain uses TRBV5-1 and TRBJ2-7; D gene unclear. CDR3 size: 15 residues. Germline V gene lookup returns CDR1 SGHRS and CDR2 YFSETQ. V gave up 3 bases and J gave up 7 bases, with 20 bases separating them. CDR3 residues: CASSSDPGSRWEQYF. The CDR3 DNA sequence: TGCGCCAGCAGCTCCGACCCCGGTTCTAGATGGGAGCAGTACTTC.

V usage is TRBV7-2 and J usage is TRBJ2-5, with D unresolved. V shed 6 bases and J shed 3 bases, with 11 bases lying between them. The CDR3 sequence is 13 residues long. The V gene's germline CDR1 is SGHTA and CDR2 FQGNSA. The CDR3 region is CASSFGREETQYF. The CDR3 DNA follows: TGTGCCAGCAGTTTCGGTAGAGAAGAGACCCAGTACTTC.

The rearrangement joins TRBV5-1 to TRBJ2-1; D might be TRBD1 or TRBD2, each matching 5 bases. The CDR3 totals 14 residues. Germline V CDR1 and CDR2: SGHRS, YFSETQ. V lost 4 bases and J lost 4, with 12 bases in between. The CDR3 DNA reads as TGCGCCAGCAGCCCCGAGGGGCCATACAATGAGCAGTTCTTC. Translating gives CASSPEGPYNEQFF.

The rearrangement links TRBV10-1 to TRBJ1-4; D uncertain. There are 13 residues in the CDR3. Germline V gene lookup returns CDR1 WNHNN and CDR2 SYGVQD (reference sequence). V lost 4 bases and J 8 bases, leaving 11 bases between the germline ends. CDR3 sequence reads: CASSANLREKLFF. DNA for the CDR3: TGCGCCAGCAGTGCGAACCTCAGGGAAAAACTGTTTTTT.

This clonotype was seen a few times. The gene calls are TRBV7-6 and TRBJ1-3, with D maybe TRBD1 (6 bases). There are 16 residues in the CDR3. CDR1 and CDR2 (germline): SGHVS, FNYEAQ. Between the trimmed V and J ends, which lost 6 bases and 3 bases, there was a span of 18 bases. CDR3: CASSHPGGGFGNTIYF. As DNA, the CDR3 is TGTGCCAGCAGTCACCCTGGGGGGGGCTTTGGAAACACCATATATTTT. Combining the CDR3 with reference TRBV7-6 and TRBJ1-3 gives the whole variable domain GAGVSQSPRYKVTKRGQDVALRCDPISGHVSLYWYRQALGQGPEFLTYFNYEAQQDKSGLPNDRFSAERPEGSISTLTIQRTEQRDSAMYRCASSHPGGGFGNTIYFGEGSWLTVV.

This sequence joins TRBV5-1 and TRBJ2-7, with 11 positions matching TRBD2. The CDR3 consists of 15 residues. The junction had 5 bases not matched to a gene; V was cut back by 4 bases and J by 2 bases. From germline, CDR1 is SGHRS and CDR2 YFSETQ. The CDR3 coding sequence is TGCGCCAGCAGCCTAGCGGGGGGCGAAACCTACGAGCAGTACTTC. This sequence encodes CASSLAGGETYEQYF. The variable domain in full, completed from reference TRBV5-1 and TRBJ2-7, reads KAGVTQTPRYLIKTRGQQVTLSCSPISGHRSVSWYQQTPGQGLQFLFEYFSETQRNKGNFPGRFSGRQFSNSRSEMNVSTLELGDSALYLCASSLAGGETYEQYFGPGTRLTVT.

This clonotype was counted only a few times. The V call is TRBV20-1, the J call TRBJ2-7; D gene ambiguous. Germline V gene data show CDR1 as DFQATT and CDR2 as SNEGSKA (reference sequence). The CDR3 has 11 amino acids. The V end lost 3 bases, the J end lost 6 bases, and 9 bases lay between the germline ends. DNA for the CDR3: TGCAGTGCTAGCGGCAAATGCGAGCAGTACGTC. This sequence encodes CSASGKCEQYV.

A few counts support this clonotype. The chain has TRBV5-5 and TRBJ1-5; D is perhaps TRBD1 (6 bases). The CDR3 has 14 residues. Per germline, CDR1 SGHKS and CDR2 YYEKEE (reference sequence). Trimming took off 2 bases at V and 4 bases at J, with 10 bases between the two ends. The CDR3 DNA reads TGTGCCAGCAGCTTTCAGGGGTTAAATCAGCCCCAGCATTTT. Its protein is CASSFQGLNQPQHF. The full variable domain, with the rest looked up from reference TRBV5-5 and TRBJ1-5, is DAGVTQSPTHLIKTRGQQVTLRCSPISGHKSVSWYQQVLGQGPQFIFQYYEKEERGRGNFPDRFSARQFPNYSSELNVNALLLGDSALYLCASSFQGLNQPQHFGDGTRLSIL.

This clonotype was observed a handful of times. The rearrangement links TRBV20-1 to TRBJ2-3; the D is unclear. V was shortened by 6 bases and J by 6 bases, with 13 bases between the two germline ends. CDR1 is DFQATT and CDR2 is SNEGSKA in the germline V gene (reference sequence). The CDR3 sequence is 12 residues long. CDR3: CSAPVLGDTQYF. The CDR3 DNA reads TGCAGTGCCCCGGTCCTGGGGGATACGCAGTATTTT.

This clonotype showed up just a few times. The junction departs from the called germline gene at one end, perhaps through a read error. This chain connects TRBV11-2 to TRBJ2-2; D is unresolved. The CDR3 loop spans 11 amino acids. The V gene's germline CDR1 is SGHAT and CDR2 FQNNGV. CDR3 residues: CASTLIGELFF. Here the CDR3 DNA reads TGTGCCAGCACCTTAATCGGGGAGCTGTTTTTT.

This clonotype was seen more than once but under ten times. CDR3 coding DNA: TGTGCCAGCAGTTTCCCCCCAGGGCGGGCTAACACCGGGGAGCTGTTTTTT. Encoded protein: CASSFPPGRANTGELFF. This chain uses TRBV28 with TRBJ2-2; D might be TRBD1 or TRBD2, each matching 5 bases. The CDR3 contains 17 residues. Germline CDR1 is MDHEN and CDR2 is SYDVKM. Trimming stripped 3 bases from V and 2 bases from J, with 16 bases between.

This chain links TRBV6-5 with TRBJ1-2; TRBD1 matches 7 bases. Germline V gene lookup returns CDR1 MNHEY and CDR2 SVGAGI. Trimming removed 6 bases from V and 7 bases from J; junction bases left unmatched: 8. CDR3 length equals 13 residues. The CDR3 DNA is TGTGCCAGCAGACCCGACAGGGATCGTGGCTACACCTTC. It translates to CASRPDRDRGYTF.

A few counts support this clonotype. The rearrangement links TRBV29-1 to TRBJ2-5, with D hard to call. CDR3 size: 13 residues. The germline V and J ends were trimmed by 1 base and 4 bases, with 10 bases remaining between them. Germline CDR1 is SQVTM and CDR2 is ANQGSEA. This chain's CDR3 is CSVEAPWLETQYF. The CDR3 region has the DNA TGCAGCGTTGAAGCCCCCTGGCTAGAGACCCAGTACTTC. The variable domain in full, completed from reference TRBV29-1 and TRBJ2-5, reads SAVISQKPSRDICQRGTSLTIQCQVDSQVTMMFWYRQQPGQSLTLIATANQGSEATYESGFVIDKFPISRPNLTFSTLTVSNMSPEDSSIYLCSVEAPWLETQYFGPGTRLLVL.

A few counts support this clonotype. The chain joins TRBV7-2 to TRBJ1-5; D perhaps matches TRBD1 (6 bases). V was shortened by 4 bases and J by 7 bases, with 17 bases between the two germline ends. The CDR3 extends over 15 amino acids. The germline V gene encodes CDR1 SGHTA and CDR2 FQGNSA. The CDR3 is CASSSPGGSGQPQHF. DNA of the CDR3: TGTGCCAGCAGCTCCCCCGGGGGCTCGGGGCAGCCCCAGCATTTT.

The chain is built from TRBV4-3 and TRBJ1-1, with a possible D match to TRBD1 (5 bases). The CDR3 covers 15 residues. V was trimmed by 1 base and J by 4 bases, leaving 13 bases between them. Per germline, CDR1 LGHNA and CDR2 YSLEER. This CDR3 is CASSQVAGSTTEAFF. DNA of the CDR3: TGCGCCAGCAGCCAAGTCGCAGGGTCGACCACTGAAGCTTTCTTT.